The entry that follows covers one T cell receptor (beta chain) sequence. Naive CD8 cells lacked CD45RO and underwent positive selection for CCR7, leaving out terminally differentiated effector memory CD45RA+ cells. This sample stems from a study of shared clonotypes between healthy human individuals. Between the trimmed V and J ends, which lost 3 bases and 10 bases, there was a span of 16 bases. The CDR3 is 15 residues long. Germline CDR1 LNHDA, CDR2 SQIVND (reference sequence). Some clones are missing from TCRdb's copy, which holds only in-frame ones; the method was immunoSEQ multiplex PCR. In the table there are roughly 1,800,000 clones, roughly 95% of which are singletons.

The chain has TRBV19 and TRBJ1-6; unclear D gene. This clonotype was sampled from a man between 18 and 35 years old in good health. The sequenced sample was naive CD8+ T cells sorted from blood. The CDR3: CASSITDPGNSPLHF. CDR3 in DNA: TGTGCCAGTAGTATTACGGACCCGGGTAACTCACCCCTCCACTTT. The variable domain in full, completed from reference TRBV19 and TRBJ1-6, reads DGGITQSPKYLFRKEGQNVTLSCEQNLNHDAMYWYRQDPGQGLRLIYYSQIVNDFQKGDIAEGYSVSREKKESFPLTVTSAQKNPTAFYLCASSITDPGNSPLHFGNGTRLTVT.